Listed here are 28 T cell receptor beta chains from one sample, sequenced in a study of CD8 T cells in Susac syndrome. It was with random hexamers that roughly 0.45 to 1 ug RNA was reverse transcribed. MiXCR was run by TCRdb on the immunoSEQ multiplex PCR reads, yielding one entry per CDR3 protein. Among about 180,000 distinct CDR3 sequences listed, about 96% were seen once. Sequencing was performed on CD4+ T cells from PBMCs. These TCRs come from a human donor with Susac syndrome.

CDR3 sequence (DNA): TGTGCCAGCAGTCCGACAGGGCGGAATGGCTACACCTTC. This codes for CASSPTGRNGYTF. The chain couples TRBV5-6 to TRBJ1-2; 7 bases line up with TRBD1. V dropped 5 bases and J dropped 6; count of bases not matched to a gene: 7. Germline V gene lookup returns CDR1 SGHDT and CDR2 YYEEEE. CDR3 length: 13 amino acids.

DNA for the CDR3: TGTGCCAGCAGCCGACGGGACAGGGGAAAGACTGAAGCTTTCTTT. This codes for CASSRRDRGKTEAFF. The V and J genes are TRBV28 and TRBJ1-1; 10 nucleotides match TRBD1. V lost 6 bases to trimming and J lost 5 bases; unmatched junction nucleotides: 9. This CDR3 is built from 15 residues. CDR1 and CDR2 (germline): MDHEN, SYDVKM.

This clonotype was observed a single time. The chain recombines TRBV6-5 with TRBJ2-1; TRBD2 aligns across 7 bases. Germline V CDR1 and CDR2: MNHEY, SVGAGI. V was clipped by 2 bases and J by 0 bases; unmatched bases: 4. The CDR3 contains 16 residues. CDR3 loop: CASSYGSGSSYNEQFF. CDR3 coding DNA: TGTGCCAGCAGTTACGGTAGCGGGTCCTCCTACAATGAGCAGTTCTTC.

V and J are TRBV5-1 and TRBJ1-1; D is possibly TRBD1 (5 bases). The ends were cut back, 4 bases at V and 10 bases at J, with 17 bases in the middle. In germline, CDR1 is SGHRS, CDR2 YFSETQ. CDR3 size: 13 residues. This CDR3 is CASSQEGNGIAFF. The DNA of the CDR3 is TGCGCCAGCAGCCAGGAGGGGAACGGGATAGCTTTCTTT.

The chain links TRBV29-1 to TRBJ2-3; the match to TRBD2 covers 9 bases. The length of the CDR3 is 14 residues. Germline trimming cut 4 bases from V and 2 bases from J; bases unmatched to any gene: 4. Per germline, CDR1 SQVTM and CDR2 ANQGSEA. The CDR3 DNA sequence: TGCAGCGTTGGACGACTAGCGGACACAGATACGCAGTATTTT. Its translation: CSVGRLADTDTQYF.

The CDR3 DNA follows: TGTGCCAGCAGTGGCCGGGCCCCCGCGAACACCGGGGAGCTGTTTTTT. Its protein product is CASSGRAPANTGELFF. The chain combines TRBV25-1 with TRBJ2-2, with D unresolved. The CDR3 contains 16 residues. Germline V lookup: CDR1 MGHDK, CDR2 SYGVNS. Trimming shortened V by 4 bases and J by 0 bases, and 12 bases separated the two germline ends.

The chain is built from TRBV7-2 and TRBJ2-5; TRBD1 matches at 9 bases. The V gene's germline CDR1 is SGHTA and CDR2 FQGNSA. The CDR3 covers 14 residues. Trimming removed 5 bases from V and 5 bases from J; junction bases left unmatched: 6. The CDR3 DNA is TGTGCCAGCAGCCCGGACAGGGGTTCGGAGACCCAGTACTTC. The encoded protein is CASSPDRGSETQYF.

The rearrangement links TRBV2 to TRBJ1-1, with a possible D match to TRBD1 (5 bases). The CDR3 sequence is 11 residues long. Germline CDR1 and CDR2: SNHLY and FYNNEI. Trimming pared 5 bases from V and 9 bases from J, leaving 10 bases between. CDR3 DNA sequence: TGTGCCAGCAGTTCCTGGGGGAAAGCTTTCTTT. Amino acid sequence: CASSSWGKAFF.

The rearrangement uses TRBV29-1 and TRBJ1-5; tentatively, D is TRBD1 (5 bases). Germline V gene sequence: CDR1 SQVTM, CDR2 ANQGSEA. V gave up 4 bases and J gave up 2 bases, with 9 bases separating them. CDR3 size: 13 residues. CDR3 residues: CSVAGYGNQPQHF. The CDR3 DNA follows: TGCAGCGTTGCAGGGTATGGCAATCAGCCCCAGCATTTT.

The J gene is TRBJ2-3, the V gene TRBV7-3; D gene unclear. V was cut by 3 bases and J by 5 bases, with 15 bases left in between. Germline loops: CDR1 SGHTA, CDR2 FQGTGA. The CDR3 runs 15 residues. In nucleotides, the CDR3 is TGTGCCAGCAGCTTTAGCAGGTCCGGTAGAGATACGCAGTATTTT. Its translation: CASSFSRSGRDTQYF.

This chain links TRBV5-1 with TRBJ2-1; TRBD2 aligns across 12 bases. CDR1 SGHRS and CDR2 YFSETQ come from the germline V gene. With 7 bases clipped from V and 7 bases from J, the junction kept 9 bases outside the gene matches. The CDR3 length is 15 residues. The CDR3 bases are TGCGCCAGCTCCCGACTAGCGGGAGCTTTGAATGAGCAGTTCTTC. It translates to CASSRLAGALNEQFF.

The J gene is TRBJ1-6, the V gene TRBV18; tentatively, D is TRBD1 (6 bases). CDR1 is KGHSH and CDR2 is LQKENI in the germline V gene. The CDR3 loop spans 16 amino acids. V was clipped by 5 bases and J by 7 bases, with 18 bases between them. Written as DNA, the CDR3 is TGTGCCAGCTCATCAGCCCGGGACATGGCCAATTCACCCCTCCACTTT. Encoded protein: CASSSARDMANSPLHF.

The chain's CDR3 is CASSDYRGEQYV. The CDR3 nucleotides read TGTGCCAGCAGTGACTACAGGGGCGAGCAGTACGTC. V usage is TRBV25-1 and J usage is TRBJ2-7, with 7 bases lining up with TRBD1. This CDR3 has 12 residues. Per the germline V gene, CDR1 is MGHDK and CDR2 is SYGVNS. The ends lost 3 bases at V and 6 bases at J; junction bases unmatched: 2.

The rearrangement joins TRBV27 to TRBJ2-7, with 9 bases aligning to TRBD2. The CDR3 covers 13 residues. The V segment lost 9 bases and the J segment 2 bases; nucleotides outside the gene matches: 5. The germline CDR1 and CDR2 sequences are MNHEY and SMNVEV (reference sequence). The CDR3 sequence: CASKTSGTYEQYF. The CDR3, as DNA: TGTGCCAGTAAGACTAGCGGTACCTACGAGCAGTACTTC.

This chain connects TRBV20-1 to TRBJ1-2, with TRBD1 matching over 7 bases. This CDR3 spans 15 amino acids. Trimming took 5 bases from V and 2 from J; bases not matched to a gene: 11. Germline assignment: CDR1 DFQATT and CDR2 SNEGSKA (reference sequence). CDR3: CSASLGQDPNYGYTF. The CDR3 DNA reads as TGCAGTGCTTCCTTAGGACAGGACCCCAACTATGGCTACACCTTC.

The V and J genes are TRBV15 and TRBJ1-5; D gene ambiguous. This CDR3 is 13 amino acids long. Germline V lookup: CDR1 LNHNV, CDR2 YYDKDF (reference sequence). V was clipped by 0 bases and J by 6 bases, with 6 bases between them. The CDR3 loop is CATSRDPSQPQHF. The CDR3 DNA sequence: TGTGCCACCAGCAGAGATCCAAGTCAGCCCCAGCATTTT.

This rearrangement joins TRBV6-5 to TRBJ2-2; D may be TRBD1 (6 bases). Trimming took off 6 bases at V and 1 base at J, with 12 bases between the two ends. The CDR3 loop spans 15 amino acids. The V gene's germline CDR1 is MNHEY and CDR2 SVGAGI. Here the CDR3 reads CASRGGRGNTGELFF. CDR3 DNA sequence: TGTGCCAGCAGAGGTGGCAGGGGGAACACCGGGGAGCTGTTTTTT.

The V and J genes are TRBV2 and TRBJ2-1; tentatively, D is TRBD2 (6 bases). Between the trimmed V and J ends, which lost 4 bases and 3 bases, there was a span of 13 bases. This CDR3 has 15 residues. Germline V lookup: CDR1 SNHLY, CDR2 FYNNEI. The CDR3 sequence: CASSVGGDHYNEQFF. The CDR3 coding sequence is TGTGCCAGCAGTGTAGGCGGGGACCACTACAATGAGCAGTTCTTC.

The genes are TRBV4-1 and TRBJ1-6; D not certain. V gave up 7 bases and J gave up 9 bases, with 16 bases separating them. The germline CDR1 and CDR2 sequences are MGHRA and YSYEKL. There are 14 residues in the CDR3. CDR3 bases: TGCGCCAGCAAAGCTATCGACAATTTTTCACCCCTCCACTTT. It encodes CASKAIDNFSPLHF.

The chain carries TRBV20-1 and TRBJ2-1; possibly TRBD1 or TRBD2 for D (6 bases each). This CDR3 comprises 17 residues. V lost 3 bases and J 7 bases, leaving 25 bases between the germline ends. Germline lookup yields CDR1 DFQATT and CDR2 SNEGSKA (reference sequence). The CDR3: CSARGKWWGALGNEQFF. For the CDR3, the DNA is TGCAGTGCTAGGGGGAAATGGTGGGGGGCCCTAGGGAATGAGCAGTTCTTC.

The rearrangement links TRBV20-1 to TRBJ2-3; D remains unclear. Germline assignment: CDR1 DFQATT and CDR2 SNEGSKA (reference sequence). This CDR3 is built from 14 residues. V lost 1 base and J lost 4, with 12 bases in between. The DNA of the CDR3 is TGCAGTGCTAGAGTTTGGGGTATCGCAGATACGCAGTATTTT. It yields the protein CSARVWGIADTQYF.

The chain has TRBV6-1 and TRBJ1-1, with D perhaps matching TRBD1 (5 bases). Per germline, CDR1 MNHNS and CDR2 SASEGT. V was clipped by 10 bases and J by 0 bases, with 9 bases between them. The CDR3 loop spans 12 amino acids. CDR3 residues: CAIKTVNTEAFF. The CDR3 DNA follows: TGTGCCATCAAGACAGTGAACACTGAAGCTTTCTTT.

J is TRBJ2-5 and V is TRBV20-1; no clear D gene. The CDR3 covers 15 residues. The germline CDR1 and CDR2 sequences are DFQATT and SNEGSKA (reference sequence). The germline V and J ends were trimmed by 3 bases and 2 bases, with 16 bases remaining between them. CDR3 bases: TGCAGTGCTAGTAGGTTGGCCGGGCCTCAAGAGACCCAGTACTTC. Its protein is CSASRLAGPQETQYF.

The CDR3 protein is CATSRGSFNSDTQYF. DNA of the CDR3: TGTGCCACCAGCAGAGGTAGTTTTAATTCGGATACGCAGTATTTT. J is TRBJ2-3 and V is TRBV15; D is unresolved. Germline values: CDR1 LNHNV, CDR2 YYDKDF (reference sequence). V dropped 1 base and J dropped 6 bases, with 14 bases sitting between them. The CDR3 is 15 residues long. The full variable domain, in which reference TRBV15 and TRBJ2-3 provide the parts outside the CDR3, is DAMVIQNPRYQVTQFGKPVTLSCSQTLNHNVMYWYQQKSSQAPKLLFHYYDKDFNNEADTPDNFQSRRPNTSFCFLDIRSPGLGDTAMYLCATSRGSFNSDTQYFGPGTRLTVL.

The table lists this clonotype with a few counts. The V gene is TRBV5-1, the J gene TRBJ2-5; maybe TRBD1 (6 bases). In germline, CDR1 is SGHRS, CDR2 YFSETQ. The V gene lost 8 bases and the J gene lost 3 bases, with 14 bases spanning the gap. The CDR3 consists of 13 residues. This CDR3 reads CASSQGIEETQYF. CDR3 nucleotides: TGCGCCAGTAGCCAGGGGATAGAAGAGACCCAGTACTTC.

V is TRBV11-2 and J is TRBJ2-3, with TRBD1 as a possible D gene (6 bases). Trimming took off 7 bases at V and 6 bases at J, with 23 bases between the two ends. CDR1 SGHAT and CDR2 FQNNGV come from the germline V gene. CDR3 size: 16 residues. The CDR3 protein is CASTPSDRSLGDTQYF. In DNA, the CDR3 is TGTGCCAGCACCCCCTCCGACAGGTCACTCGGCGATACGCAGTATTTT. Filled out from reference TRBV11-2 and TRBJ2-3, the complete variable domain reads EAGVAQSPRYKIIEKRQSVAFWCNPISGHATLYWYQQILGQGPKLLIQFQNNGVVDDSQLPKDRFSAERLKGVDSTLKIQPAKLEDSAVYLCASTPSDRSLGDTQYFGPGTRLTVL.

The V and J genes are TRBV5-4 and TRBJ2-1, with 8 bases fitting TRBD1. V shed 5 bases and J 2 bases; nucleotides not matched to a gene: 6. This CDR3 has 15 amino acids. Per germline, CDR1 SGHNT and CDR2 YYREEE (reference sequence). The CDR3 bases are TGTGCCAGCAGACTCGACAGGGGTCCCTACAATGAGCAGTTCTTC. This codes for CASRLDRGPYNEQFF.

The rearrangement links TRBV7-8 to TRBJ2-1, with D perhaps being TRBD1 or TRBD2 (7 bases each). The CDR3 sequence is 18 residues long. V lost 3 bases and J 2 bases, leaving 20 bases between the germline ends. The germline V gene has CDR1 SGHVS and CDR2 FQNEAQ. CDR3 DNA sequence: TGTGCCAGCAGCTTCCCCAGGGGGGGGGACGGGCCCTACAATGAGCAGTTCTTC. It translates to CASSFPRGGDGPYNEQFF.